The clone carrying this T cell receptor (beta chain) was seen only a few times. Sequencing was performed with immunoSEQ multiplex PCR; in TCRdb, only in-frame clones are kept and a portion is missing. This repertoire shows a few hundred thousand clones, roughly 84% found once; its top ten account for 7% to 7.5%. This entry is derived from a study of blood T cell repertoires in COVID-19. Overall study context: Recovered participants had two consecutive negative NP/OP PCR tests, healthcare professional clearance, or symptom resolution.

This TCR came from a young man in a cohort exposed to, infected with or recovered from COVID-19 (not recorded which). The sequencing input was PBMCs or T cells enriched from blood (not recorded which).

The CDR3 DNA sequence: TGTGCCAGTAGTAGATATCCCGAAGATGCGCGCACTGAAGCTTTCTTT. Its protein is CASSRYPEDARTEAFF. The chain is built from TRBV19 and TRBJ1-1, with D unclear. Germline CDR1 LNHDA, CDR2 SQIVND (reference sequence). The V and J ends lost 4 bases and 4 bases respectively, with 19 bases between them. This CDR3 comprises 16 residues.